This T cell receptor (beta chain) was retrieved from a study of blood T cell repertoires in COVID-19. Study details: Researchers got acute and convalescent COVID-19 samples from the United States, Italy and Spain. T cells, B-cell-depleted T cells, or PBMCs supplied cDNA or gDNA.

This clone was seen a single time. The germline V and J ends were trimmed by 5 bases and 7 bases, with 12 bases remaining between them. In germline, CDR1 is MNHEY, CDR2 SVGAGI. The CDR3 runs 13 residues. Under the authors' procedure: The authors estimated nucleated cell counts from reference gene primer amplification. Sequencing was performed with immunoSEQ multiplex PCR; in TCRdb, only in-frame clones are kept and a portion is missing. For V, J and clone size, that table is used; D and trimming come from the DNA. The sample records 60,000 to 85,000 clones, 80% being singletons. Sequencing was carried out using peripheral blood. This rearrangement joins TRBV6-5 to TRBJ2-1; TRBD1 might be the D (5 bases). The sequence was obtained from a man between 65 and 85 years old who had recovered from COVID-19. CDR3 sequence (DNA): TGTGCCAGCAGTCCTTTGACAGTTAATGAGCAGTTCTTC. This sequence encodes CASSPLTVNEQFF.